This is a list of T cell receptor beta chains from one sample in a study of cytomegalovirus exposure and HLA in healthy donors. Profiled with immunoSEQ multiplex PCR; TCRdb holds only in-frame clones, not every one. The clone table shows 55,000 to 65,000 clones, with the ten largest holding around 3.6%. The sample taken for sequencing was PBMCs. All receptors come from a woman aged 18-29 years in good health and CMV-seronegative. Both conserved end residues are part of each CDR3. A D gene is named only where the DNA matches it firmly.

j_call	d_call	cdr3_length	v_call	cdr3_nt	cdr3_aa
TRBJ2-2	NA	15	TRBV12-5	TGTGCTAGTGGTACCCGGGCAGGGAAGCACGGGGAGCTGTTTTTT	CASGTRAGKHGELFF
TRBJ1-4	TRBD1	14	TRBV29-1	TGCAGCGTTGTTCTCTGGGACAGTCCTCCAAAACTGTTTTTT	CSVVLWDSPPKLFF
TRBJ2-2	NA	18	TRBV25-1	TGTGCCAGCAGTGAATATCGGCAGGGGCTCGGGGACGCCGGGGAGCTGTTTTTT	CASSEYRQGLGDAGELFF
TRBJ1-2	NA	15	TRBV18	TGTGCCAGCTCACCACCGATGGGAGTCAACTATGGCTACACCTTC	CASSPPMGVNYGYTF
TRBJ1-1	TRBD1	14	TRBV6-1	TGTGCCAGCAGGGGGACAGGGATGAACACTGAAGCTTTCTTT	CASRGTGMNTEAFF
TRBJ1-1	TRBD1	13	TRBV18	TGTGCCAGCTCACCCTTCAGGGGGAAAGAAGCTTTCTTT	CASSPFRGKEAFF
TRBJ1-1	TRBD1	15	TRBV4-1	TGCGCCAGCCGCCGGACAGGGGAGGATAGAGTTGAAGCTTTCTTT	CASRRTGEDRVEAFF
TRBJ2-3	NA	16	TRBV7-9	TGTGCCAGCAGCTATAACAGGGGGCTAACTAGCGGCACGCAGTATTTT	CASSYNRGLTSGTQYF
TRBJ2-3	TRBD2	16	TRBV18	TGTGCCAGCTCACCACCGGGACTAGCGGACACAGATACGCAGTATTTT	CASSPPGLADTDTQYF
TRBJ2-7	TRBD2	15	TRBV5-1	TGCGCCAGCAGCTTGGTGGCTAGCGGGAGAGACGAGCAGTACTTC	CASSLVASGRDEQYF
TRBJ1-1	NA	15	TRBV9	TGTGCCAGCAGCGCGGGGGACGGTACGGGCACTGAAGCTTTCTTT	CASSAGDGTGTEAFF
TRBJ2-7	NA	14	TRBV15	TGTGCCACCAGCCCTCTAGTCCTTGGCCGCGAGCAGTACTTC	CATSPLVLGREQYF
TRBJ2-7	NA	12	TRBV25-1	TGTGTCAGCAGTGAAAACTCATACGAGCAGTACTTC	CVSSENSYEQYF
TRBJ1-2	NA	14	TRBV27	TGTGCCAGCACTGATCGAGCCGGGGGGCATGGCTACACCTTC	CASTDRAGGHGYTF